The 10 T cell receptor beta chains listed next were all sequenced from one sample in a study of PD-1 blockade in classical Hodgkin lymphoma. Produced via immunoSEQ multiplex PCR; TCRdb's table is partial and in-frame only. The data hold 35,000 to 45,000 clones, with 85% to 90% observed a single time. All trial patients relapsed after autologous stem cell transplantation. The sequencing here drew on peripheral blood mononuclear cells (PBMCs), taken before the second cycle of nivolumab. The receptors originated from a human donor with classical Hodgkin lymphoma.

The genes are TRBV27 and TRBJ2-5, with TRBD1 identical over 7 bases. CDR3 size: 13 residues. The germline V gene has CDR1 MNHEY and CDR2 SMNVEV (reference sequence). The J segment lost 4 bases and the V segment lost 1 base, leaving 0 bases of the junction unmatched. As DNA, the CDR3 is TGTGCCAGCAGTTTATGGGACAGAGAGACCCAGTACTTC. Residues: CASSLWDRETQYF.

The chain joins TRBV7-9 to TRBJ2-7, with 10 bases identical to TRBD1. The V gene's germline CDR1 is SEHNR and CDR2 FQNEAQ (reference sequence). Unmatched junction bases numbered 8, after V lost 5 bases and J lost 4 bases. This CDR3 comprises 15 residues. The DNA for the CDR3 is TGTGCCAGCAGCCTCCGGAGGACAGGGGGTTACGAGCAGTACTTC. It codes for CASSLRRTGGYEQYF.

This clone has a single count. The chain joins TRBV27 to TRBJ1-5; D perhaps matches TRBD1 (5 bases). Germline V lookup: CDR1 MNHEY, CDR2 SMNVEV (reference sequence). The CDR3 covers 12 residues. V was cut by 1 base and J by 14 bases, with 12 bases left in between. In nucleotides, the CDR3 is TGTGCCAGCAGTTTATATGGGGGTCCAAAGCATTTT. It codes for CASSLYGGPKHF.

The chain recombines TRBV6-6 with TRBJ2-1; 7 nucleotides align to TRBD2. Unmatched junction bases numbered 4, after V lost 5 bases and J lost 3 bases. The CDR3 covers 14 residues. Germline CDR1 reads MNHNY; CDR2 reads SVGAGI (reference sequence). The CDR3, as DNA: TGTGCCAGCAGTCTAAGCGGGAACTACAATGAGCAGTTCTTC. Amino acids: CASSLSGNYNEQFF.

The genes are TRBV6-5 and TRBJ2-3; unclear D gene. Looked up from germline, CDR1 is MNHEY and CDR2 is SVGAGI. Trimming left V 5 bases short and J 1 base short, with 7 bases between. The CDR3 extends over 13 amino acids. DNA of the CDR3: TGTGCCAGCAGTCCTCCTGGCACAGATACGCAGTATTTT. Its protein product is CASSPPGTDTQYF.

The chain recombines TRBV5-1 with TRBJ1-5, with a weak D call TRBD1 (6 bases). This CDR3 has 18 amino acids. With 2 bases removed from V and 2 bases from J, the gap between germline ends came to 20 bases. Germline CDR1 and CDR2: SGHRS and YFSETQ. CDR3 loop: CASSLPLGTPGRNQPQHF. The CDR3 DNA sequence: TGCGCCAGCAGCTTACCTTTGGGGACACCCGGTCGCAATCAGCCCCAGCATTTT. Together with reference TRBV5-1 and TRBJ1-5, the CDR3 gives the full variable domain: KAGVTQTPRYLIKTRGQQVTLSCSPISGHRSVSWYQQTPGQGLQFLFEYFSETQRNKGNFPGRFSGRQFSNSRSEMNVSTLELGDSALYLCASSLPLGTPGRNQPQHFGDGTRLSIL.

This clone was recorded a few times. Sequence at one end of the junction differs from germline and may be a read error. The same CDR3 is also encoded by other DNA sequences in this sample. V usage is TRBV2 and J usage is TRBJ1-5; a weak D match, TRBD1 (6 bases). This CDR3 contains 13 residues. Germline V gene sequence: CDR1 SNHLY, CDR2 FYNNEI. The CDR3 spells CASSDRGNQPQHF. The CDR3 DNA reads TGTGCCAGCAGTGACAGGGGCAACCAGCCCCAGCATTTT.

This chain links TRBV9 with TRBJ2-5; 9 positions agree with TRBD1. There are 15 residues in the CDR3. Germline CDR1 is SGDLS and CDR2 is YYNGEE. V was pared by 5 bases and J by 3 bases, with 8 bases of the junction left unmatched. CDR3 sequence: CASRGRDRVEETQYF. CDR3 DNA sequence: TGTGCCAGCAGGGGCCGGGACAGGGTTGAAGAGACCCAGTACTTC.

The J gene is TRBJ2-1, the V gene TRBV5-4; 7 nucleotides match TRBD1. This CDR3 is built from 15 residues. J was trimmed by 6 bases and V by 1 base; bases with no gene match: 7. Germline-derived CDR1 and CDR2 are SGHNT and YYREEE (reference sequence). The CDR3 sequence is CASSLKGALLNEQFF. CDR3 bases: TGTGCCAGCAGCTTGAAGGGGGCTCTTCTCAATGAGCAGTTCTTC. Supplemented by reference TRBV5-4 and TRBJ2-1, the full variable domain reads ETGVTQSPTHLIKTRGQQVTLRCSSQSGHNTVSWYQQALGQGPQFIFQYYREEENGRGNFPPRFSGLQFPNYSSELNVNALELDDSALYLCASSLKGALLNEQFFGPGTRLTVL.

This rearrangement joins TRBV19 to TRBJ2-2; D may correspond to TRBD1 or TRBD2 (5 bases each). The CDR3 has 16 residues. Germline V gives CDR1 LNHDA, CDR2 SQIVND (reference sequence). V was pared by 1 base and J by 6 bases, with 15 bases between. In nucleotides, the CDR3 is TGTGCCAGTAGTATAGGAGCCGGGACCGGCGCCGGGGAGCTGTTTTTT. Translation: CASSIGAGTGAGELFF. The whole variable domain, filled in from reference TRBV19 and TRBJ2-2, reads DGGITQSPKYLFRKEGQNVTLSCEQNLNHDAMYWYRQDPGQGLRLIYYSQIVNDFQKGDIAEGYSVSREKKESFPLTVTSAQKNPTAFYLCASSIGAGTGAGELFFGEGSRLTVL.